This T cell receptor beta chain is drawn from a study of Ad26.COV2.S vaccination and SARS-CoV-2 variants. The wider study: Dosing was one shot or two shots 56 days apart. General study points: Analyses that measured TCR breadth and depth may have underestimated total T cell responses.

V shed 8 bases and J 9 bases; nucleotides not matched to a gene: 8. The CDR3 contains 13 residues. Germline lookup yields CDR1 LNHDA and CDR2 SQIVND (reference sequence). Documented treatment: around 19 received Ad26.COV2.S at low or high dose, single or two shots; several received placebo; per-sample allocation not given. After the first vaccine or placebo injection, samples were drawn on day 63. An Ad26 vector expressing Wuhan-strain SARS-CoV-2 spike served as the vaccine. The protocol was immunoSEQ multiplex PCR, while the TCRdb copy is restricted to in-frame clones and leaves out a portion. Of about 430,000 clones detected, 80% to 95% appear once; the ten largest clones hold 9% to 15%. About this clone itself: What it binds is not known.

The specimen was peripheral blood, collected in a trial of Ad26.COV2.S vaccine versus placebo. The TCR comes from a person aged 18-65 years who received the Ad26.COV2.S COVID-19 vaccine or a placebo. The gene calls are TRBV19 and TRBJ2-1; 9 bases map to TRBD2. The CDR3 bases are TGTGCCAGTTCCGGGACTAGCACGGTTGAGCAGTTCTTC. Its protein product is CASSGTSTVEQFF. Together with reference TRBV19 and TRBJ2-1, the CDR3 gives the full variable domain: DGGITQSPKYLFRKEGQNVTLSCEQNLNHDAMYWYRQDPGQGLRLIYYSQIVNDFQKGDIAEGYSVSREKKESFPLTVTSAQKNPTAFYLCASSGTSTVEQFFGPGTRLTVL.